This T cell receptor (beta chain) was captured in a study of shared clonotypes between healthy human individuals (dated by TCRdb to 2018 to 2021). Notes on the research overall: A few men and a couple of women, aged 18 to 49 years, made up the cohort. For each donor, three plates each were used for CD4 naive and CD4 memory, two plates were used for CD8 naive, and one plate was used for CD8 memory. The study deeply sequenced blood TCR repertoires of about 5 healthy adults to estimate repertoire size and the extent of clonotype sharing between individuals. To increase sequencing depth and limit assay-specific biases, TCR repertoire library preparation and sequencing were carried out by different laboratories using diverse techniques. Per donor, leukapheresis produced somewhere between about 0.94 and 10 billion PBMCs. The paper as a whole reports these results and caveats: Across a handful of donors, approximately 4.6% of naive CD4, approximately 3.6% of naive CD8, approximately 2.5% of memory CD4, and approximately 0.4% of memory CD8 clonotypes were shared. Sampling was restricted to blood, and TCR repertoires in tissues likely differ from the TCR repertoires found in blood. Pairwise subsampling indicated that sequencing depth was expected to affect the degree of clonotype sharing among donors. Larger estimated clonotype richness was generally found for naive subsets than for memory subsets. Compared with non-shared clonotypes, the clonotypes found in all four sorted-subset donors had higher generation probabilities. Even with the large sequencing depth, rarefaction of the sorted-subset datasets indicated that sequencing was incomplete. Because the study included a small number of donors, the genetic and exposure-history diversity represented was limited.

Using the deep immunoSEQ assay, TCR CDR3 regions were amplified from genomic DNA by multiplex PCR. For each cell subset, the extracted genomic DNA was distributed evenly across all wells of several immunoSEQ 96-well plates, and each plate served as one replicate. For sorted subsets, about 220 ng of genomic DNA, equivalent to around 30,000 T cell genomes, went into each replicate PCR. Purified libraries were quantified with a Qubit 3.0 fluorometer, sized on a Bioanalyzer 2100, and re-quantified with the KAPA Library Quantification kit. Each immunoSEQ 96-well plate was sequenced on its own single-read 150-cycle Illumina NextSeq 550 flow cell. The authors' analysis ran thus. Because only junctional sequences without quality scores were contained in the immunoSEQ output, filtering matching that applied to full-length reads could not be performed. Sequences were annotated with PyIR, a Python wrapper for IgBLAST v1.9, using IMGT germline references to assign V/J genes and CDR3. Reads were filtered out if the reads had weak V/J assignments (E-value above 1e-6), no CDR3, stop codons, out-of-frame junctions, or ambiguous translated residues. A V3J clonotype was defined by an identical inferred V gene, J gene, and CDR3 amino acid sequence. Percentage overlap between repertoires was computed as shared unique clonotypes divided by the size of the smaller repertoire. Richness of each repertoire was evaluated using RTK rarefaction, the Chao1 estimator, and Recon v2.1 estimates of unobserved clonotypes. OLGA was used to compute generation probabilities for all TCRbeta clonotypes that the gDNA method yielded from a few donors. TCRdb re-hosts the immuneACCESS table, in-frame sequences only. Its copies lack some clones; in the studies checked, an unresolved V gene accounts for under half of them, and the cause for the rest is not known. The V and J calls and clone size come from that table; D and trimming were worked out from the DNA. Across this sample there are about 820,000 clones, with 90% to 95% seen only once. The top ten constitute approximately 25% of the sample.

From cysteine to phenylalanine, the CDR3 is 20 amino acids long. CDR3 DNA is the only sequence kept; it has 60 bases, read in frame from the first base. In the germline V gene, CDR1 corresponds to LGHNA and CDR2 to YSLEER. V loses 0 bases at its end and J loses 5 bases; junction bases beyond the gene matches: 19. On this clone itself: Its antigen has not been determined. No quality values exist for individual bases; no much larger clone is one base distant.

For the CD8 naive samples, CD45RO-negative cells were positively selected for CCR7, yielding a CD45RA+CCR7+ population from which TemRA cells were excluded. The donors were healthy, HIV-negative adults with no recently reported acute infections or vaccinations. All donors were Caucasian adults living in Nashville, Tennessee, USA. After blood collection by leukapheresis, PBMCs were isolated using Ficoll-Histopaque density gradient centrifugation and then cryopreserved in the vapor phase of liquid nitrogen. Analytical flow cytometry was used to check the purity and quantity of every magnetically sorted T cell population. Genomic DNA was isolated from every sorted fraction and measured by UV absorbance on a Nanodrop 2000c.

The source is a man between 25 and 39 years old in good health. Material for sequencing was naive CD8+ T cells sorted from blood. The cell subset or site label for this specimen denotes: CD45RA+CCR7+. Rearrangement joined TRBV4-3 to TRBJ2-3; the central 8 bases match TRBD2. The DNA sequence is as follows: TGCGCCAGCAGCCAAGACCCGAAACCTCTTGGACTAGCCCTCGAAGATACGCAGTATTTT. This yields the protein CASSQDPKPLGLALEDTQYF.